One sample yielded the 11 T cell receptor beta chains listed below, sequenced in a study of blood T cells in healthy people across ages. With a J-beta primer mix and a sample-barcoded 5' primer, a second PCR ran about 7 to 11 cycles. TCRdb passed the 5' RACE reads through MiXCR, listing each CDR3 protein once. The sample contains about 780,000 distinct CDR3 sequences, about half of which appear only once. The sequenced sample consisted of blood. Every receptor here comes from a man older than 75 in good health.

The table lists this clonotype with a few counts. This sequence joins TRBV10-3 and TRBJ2-7; 8 bases map to TRBD1. Germline assignment: CDR1 ENHRY and CDR2 SYGVKD. V was pared by 4 bases and J by 5 bases, with 4 bases of the junction left unmatched. CDR3 length equals 13 residues. The CDR3 DNA reads as TGTGCCATCAGTGGGACAGGGACCGACGAGCAGTACTTC. This codes for CAISGTGTDEQYF.

This clonotype has at least ten counts. The rearrangement uses TRBV29-1 and TRBJ2-7; TRBD2 matches 8 bases. CDR1 SQVTM and CDR2 ANQGSEA come from the germline V gene. V dropped 4 bases and J dropped 4; count of bases not matched to a gene: 6. The CDR3 spans 13 residues. The DNA for the CDR3 is TGCAGCGTTGCTCTACGGGAGGGTTACGAGCAGTACTTC. As protein: CSVALREGYEQYF.

About this clonotype: This may stem from a read error, because a much larger clone lies one nucleotide away. The chain uses TRBV27 and TRBJ2-1; D not certain. The CDR3 sequence is 17 residues long. Germline-derived CDR1 and CDR2 are MNHEY and SMNVEV (reference sequence). CDR3 sequence: CARSAGRPGRIYNEQFF. The CDR3 DNA reads as TGTGCCCGCAGCGCCGGGCGACCCGGACGAATTTACAATGAGCAGTTCTTC.

V is TRBV29-1 and J is TRBJ2-7, with 7 bases aligning to TRBD2. This CDR3 has 13 residues. V was clipped by 4 bases and J by 2 bases; unmatched bases: 5. Germline V gene lookup returns CDR1 SQVTM and CDR2 ANQGSEA. The CDR3 region is CSVVAGAAYEQYF. The CDR3 DNA reads as TGCAGCGTTGTGGCGGGAGCAGCCTACGAGCAGTACTTC.

The chain has TRBV7-3 and TRBJ2-1; D not certain. Germline-derived CDR1 and CDR2 are SGHTA and FQGTGA. The CDR3 loop spans 16 amino acids. V lost 0 bases and J lost 0, with 9 bases in between. CDR3 region: CASSLTAESSYNEQFF. CDR3 coding DNA: TGTGCCAGCAGCTTAACGGCAGAGAGCTCCTACAATGAGCAGTTCTTC. The complete variable domain, with remaining parts taken from reference TRBV7-3 and TRBJ2-1, reads GAGVSQTPSNKVTEKGKYVELRCDPISGHTALYWYRQSLGQGPEFLIYFQGTGAADDSGLPNDRFFAVRPEGSVSTLKIQRTERGDSAVYLCASSLTAESSYNEQFFGPGTRLTVL.

For this clonotype: A read error is possible here, since a much larger clone lies one base away. The chain couples TRBV21-1 to TRBJ1-6; the DNA was not used to check the table's D call, TRBD1. TRBV21-1 is recorded as a pseudogene. The CDR3 totals 16 residues. The CDR3 DNA reads TGTGCCAGCAACAAAAGTGGGGACAGGGTGGGATCACCCCTCCACTTT. Its protein is CASNKSGDRVGSPLHF.

This clonotype was seen only a few times. The chain joins TRBV6-2 or TRBV6-3 to TRBJ1-2; D unclear. Germline V gene lookup returns CDR1 MNHEY and CDR2 SVGEGT. The CDR3 has 11 residues. Trimming removed 8 bases from V and 2 bases from J, with 6 bases in between. The CDR3 DNA reads TGTGCCAGCGAGGACAACTATGGCTACACCTTC. Protein: CASEDNYGYTF.

V is TRBV20-1 and J is TRBJ2-7; D is possibly TRBD2 (5 bases). The CDR3 extends over 13 amino acids. Trimming stripped 3 bases from V and 7 bases from J, with 16 bases between. Germline V gives CDR1 DFQATT, CDR2 SNEGSKA (reference sequence). The CDR3 sequence: CSARRGNHNEQYF. DNA for the CDR3: TGCAGTGCTAGGCGAGGGAATCACAATGAGCAGTACTTC.

V gene TRBV12-3 or TRBV12-4 combines with J gene TRBJ2-7; D could derive from TRBD1 or TRBD2 (5 bases each). Trimming left V 1 base short and J 1 base short, with 11 bases between. This CDR3 is 15 amino acids long. CDR3 sequence: CASSLGDDGSYEQYF. CDR3 DNA: TGTGCCAGCAGTTTAGGGGACGATGGTTCCTACGAGCAGTACTTC.

V is TRBV3-1 and J is TRBJ1-1; D unresolved. V lost 3 bases to trimming and J lost 8 bases, with 7 bases between them. The germline CDR1 and CDR2 sequences are LGHDT and YNNKEL (reference sequence). The CDR3 loop spans 11 amino acids. DNA of the CDR3: TGTGCCAGCAGCCATTCGGGGGAAGCTTTCTTT. As protein: CASSHSGEAFF.

The sample holds a few counts of this clonotype. V and J are TRBV20-1 and TRBJ2-5, with D unresolved. Germline values: CDR1 DFQATT, CDR2 SNEGSKA (reference sequence). With 3 bases removed from V and 1 base from J, the gap between germline ends came to 9 bases. This CDR3 has 13 amino acids. The CDR3 region has the DNA TGCAGTGCTAGTGCCACTTTCCAAGAGACCCAGTACTTC. It yields the protein CSASATFQETQYF.